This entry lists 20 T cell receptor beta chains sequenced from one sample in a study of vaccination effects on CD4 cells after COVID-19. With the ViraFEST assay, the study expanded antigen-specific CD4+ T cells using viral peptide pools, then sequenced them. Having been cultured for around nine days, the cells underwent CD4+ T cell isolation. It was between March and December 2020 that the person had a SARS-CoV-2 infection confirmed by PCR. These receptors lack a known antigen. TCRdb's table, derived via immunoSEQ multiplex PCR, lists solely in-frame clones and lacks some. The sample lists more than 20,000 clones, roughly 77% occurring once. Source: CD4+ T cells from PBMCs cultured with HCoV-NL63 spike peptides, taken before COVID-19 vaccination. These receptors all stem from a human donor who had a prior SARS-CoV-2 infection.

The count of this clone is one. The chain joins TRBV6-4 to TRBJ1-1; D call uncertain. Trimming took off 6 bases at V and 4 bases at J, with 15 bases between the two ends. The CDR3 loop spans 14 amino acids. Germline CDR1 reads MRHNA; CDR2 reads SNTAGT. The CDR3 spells CASSPTLGSTEAFF. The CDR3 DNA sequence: TGTGCCAGCAGCCCTACGCTAGGGAGCACTGAAGCTTTCTTT.

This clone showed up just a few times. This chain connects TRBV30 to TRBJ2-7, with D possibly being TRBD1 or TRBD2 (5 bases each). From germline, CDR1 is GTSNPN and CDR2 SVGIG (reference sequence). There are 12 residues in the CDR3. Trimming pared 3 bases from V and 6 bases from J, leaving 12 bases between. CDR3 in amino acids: CAWSAPGGEQYF. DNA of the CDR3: TGTGCCTGGAGCGCGCCTGGGGGCGAGCAGTACTTC.

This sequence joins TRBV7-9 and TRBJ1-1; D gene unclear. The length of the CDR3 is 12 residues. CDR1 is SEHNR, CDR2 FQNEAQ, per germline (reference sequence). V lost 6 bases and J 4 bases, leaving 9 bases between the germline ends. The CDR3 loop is CASSLGSTEAFF. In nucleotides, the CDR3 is TGTGCCAGCAGTTTGGGGAGCACTGAAGCTTTCTTT.

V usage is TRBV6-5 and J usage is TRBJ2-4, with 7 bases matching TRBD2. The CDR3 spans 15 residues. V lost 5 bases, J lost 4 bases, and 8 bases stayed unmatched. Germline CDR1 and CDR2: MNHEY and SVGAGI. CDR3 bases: TGTGCCAGCAGTCACCTCGCGGGGGAAAAAAACATTCAGTACTTC. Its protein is CASSHLAGEKNIQYF.

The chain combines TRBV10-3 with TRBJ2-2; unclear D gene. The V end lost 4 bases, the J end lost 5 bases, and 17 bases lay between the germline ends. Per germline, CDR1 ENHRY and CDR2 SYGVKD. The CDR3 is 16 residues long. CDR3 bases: TGTGCCATCAGTGGCCCTTCGGTCGGGTGGACCGGGGAGCTGTTTTTT. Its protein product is CAISGPSVGWTGELFF.

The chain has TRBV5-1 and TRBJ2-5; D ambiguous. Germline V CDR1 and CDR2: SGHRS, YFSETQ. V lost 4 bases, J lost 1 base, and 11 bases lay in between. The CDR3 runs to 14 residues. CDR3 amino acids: CASSQKNFQETQYF. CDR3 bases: TGCGCCAGCAGCCAAAAGAACTTCCAAGAGACCCAGTACTTC.

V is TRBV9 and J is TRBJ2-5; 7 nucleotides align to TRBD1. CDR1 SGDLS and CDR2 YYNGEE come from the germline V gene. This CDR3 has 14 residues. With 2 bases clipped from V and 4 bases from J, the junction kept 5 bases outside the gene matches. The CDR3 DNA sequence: TGTGCCAGCAGCGTGGGGACAGTAACAGAGACCCAGTACTTC. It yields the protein CASSVGTVTETQYF.

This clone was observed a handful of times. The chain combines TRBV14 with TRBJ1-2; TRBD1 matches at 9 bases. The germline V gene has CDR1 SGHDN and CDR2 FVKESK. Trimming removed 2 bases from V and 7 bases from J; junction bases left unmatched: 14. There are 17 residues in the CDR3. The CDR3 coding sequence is TGTGCCAGCAGCCAATGGCCGGGACAGGGAGTTTCTAGTGGCTACACCTTC. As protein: CASSQWPGQGVSSGYTF.

In DNA form, the CDR3 reads TGTGCCAGCAGCCCAGTGGATTCTGGGGCCAACGTCCTGACTTTC. Its protein product is CASSPVDSGANVLTF. This sequence joins TRBV7-9 and TRBJ2-6; no definite D call. CDR3 length equals 15 residues. V shed 5 bases and J shed 1 base, with 9 bases lying between them. Germline assignment: CDR1 SEHNR and CDR2 FQNEAQ (reference sequence).

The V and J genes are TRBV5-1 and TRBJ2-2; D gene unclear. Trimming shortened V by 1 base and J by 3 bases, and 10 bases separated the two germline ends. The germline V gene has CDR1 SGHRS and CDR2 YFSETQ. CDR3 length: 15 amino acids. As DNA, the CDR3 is TGCGCCAGCAGCTTGACTCTCGCGGACACCGGGGAGCTGTTTTTT. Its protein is CASSLTLADTGELFF.

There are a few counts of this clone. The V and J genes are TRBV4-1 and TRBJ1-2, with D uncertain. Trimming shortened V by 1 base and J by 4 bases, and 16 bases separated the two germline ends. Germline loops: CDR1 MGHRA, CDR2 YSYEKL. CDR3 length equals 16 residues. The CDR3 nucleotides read TGCGCCAGCAGCCAAGTTGGGGATCTTCTACTCTATGGCTACACCTTC. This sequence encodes CASSQVGDLLLYGYTF.

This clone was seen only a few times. CDR3 nucleotides: TGCAGTGCTTGGACCAGCACTGAAGCTTTCTTT. It yields the protein CSAWTSTEAFF. V is TRBV20-1 and J is TRBJ1-1; no clear D gene. The ends were cut back, 5 bases at V and 4 bases at J, with 8 bases in the middle. Germline V gene lookup returns CDR1 DFQATT and CDR2 SNEGSKA (reference sequence). This CDR3 has 11 amino acids.

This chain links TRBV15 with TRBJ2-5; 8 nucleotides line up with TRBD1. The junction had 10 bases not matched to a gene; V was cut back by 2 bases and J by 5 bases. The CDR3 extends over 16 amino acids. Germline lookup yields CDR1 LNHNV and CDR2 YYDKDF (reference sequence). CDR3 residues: CATSRNPGGAGETQYF. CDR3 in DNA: TGTGCCACCAGCAGAAACCCAGGGGGCGCCGGGGAGACCCAGTACTTC.

The CDR3 region has the DNA TGTGCCTGGAGTCGGGCACTTGGACTAGCGGGAGAGAGATACGAGCAGTACTTC. As protein: CAWSRALGLAGERYEQYF. The chain recombines TRBV30 with TRBJ2-7, with TRBD2 matching over 13 bases. V dropped 2 bases and J dropped 4; count of bases not matched to a gene: 14. CDR1 is GTSNPN, CDR2 SVGIG, per germline (reference sequence). This CDR3 spans 18 amino acids.

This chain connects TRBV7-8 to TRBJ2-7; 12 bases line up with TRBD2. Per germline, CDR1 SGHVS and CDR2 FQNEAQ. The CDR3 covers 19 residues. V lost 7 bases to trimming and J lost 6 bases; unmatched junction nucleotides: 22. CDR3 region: CASTQSGDRGRLAGVEQYF. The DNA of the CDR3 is TGTGCCAGCACCCAATCTGGTGACAGGGGTAGACTAGCGGGAGTCGAGCAGTACTTC. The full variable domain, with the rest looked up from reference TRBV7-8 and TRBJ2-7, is GAGVSQSPRYKVAKRGQDVALRCDPISGHVSLFWYQQALGQGPEFLTYFQNEAQLDKSGLPSDRFFAERPEGSVSTLKIQRTQQEDSAVYLCASTQSGDRGRLAGVEQYFGPGTRLTVT.

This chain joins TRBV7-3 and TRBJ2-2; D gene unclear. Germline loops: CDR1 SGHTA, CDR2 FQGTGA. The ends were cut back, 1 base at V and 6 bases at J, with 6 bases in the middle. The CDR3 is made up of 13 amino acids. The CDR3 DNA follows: TGTGCCAGCAGCTTAAGGGTTGCCGGGGAGCTGTTTTTT. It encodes CASSLRVAGELFF.

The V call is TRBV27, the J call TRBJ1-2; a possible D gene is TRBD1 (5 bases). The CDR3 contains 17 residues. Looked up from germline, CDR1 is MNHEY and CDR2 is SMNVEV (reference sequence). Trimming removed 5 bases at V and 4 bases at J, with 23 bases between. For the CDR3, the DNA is TGTGCCAGCAGTCCGCGGGGGAATCCGGACGGAGTCTATGGCTACACCTTC. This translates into CASSPRGNPDGVYGYTF.

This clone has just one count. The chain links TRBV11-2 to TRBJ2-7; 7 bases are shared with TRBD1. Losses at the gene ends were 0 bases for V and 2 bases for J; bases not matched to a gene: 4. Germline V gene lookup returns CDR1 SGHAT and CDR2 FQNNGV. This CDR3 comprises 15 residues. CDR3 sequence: CASSLDYRGPYEQYF. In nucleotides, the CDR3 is TGTGCCAGCAGCTTAGATTATAGGGGGCCCTACGAGCAGTACTTC.

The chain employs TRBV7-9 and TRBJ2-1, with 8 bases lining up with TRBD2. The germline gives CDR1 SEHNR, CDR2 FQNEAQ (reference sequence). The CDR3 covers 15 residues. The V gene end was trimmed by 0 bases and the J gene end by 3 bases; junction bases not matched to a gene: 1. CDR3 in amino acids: CASSLALAGYNEQFF. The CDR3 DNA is TGTGCCAGCAGCTTAGCTCTAGCGGGCTACAATGAGCAGTTCTTC.

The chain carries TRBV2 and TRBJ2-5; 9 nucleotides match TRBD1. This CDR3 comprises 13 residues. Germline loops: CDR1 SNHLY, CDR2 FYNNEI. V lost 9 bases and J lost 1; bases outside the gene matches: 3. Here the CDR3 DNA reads TGTGCCAGGGGGACAGGGACCCAAGAGACCCAGTACTTC. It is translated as CARGTGTQETQYF.